A single sample is the source of the 9 T cell receptor beta chains below, sequenced in a study of cytotoxic CD8 clonotypes in ibrutinib-treated CLL. This table comes from immunoSEQ multiplex PCR, and its TCRdb copy is limited to in-frame clones, with some not included. The table has about 44,000 clones, around 70% seen once. The sample was PBMCs, taken after 12 months of ibrutinib treatment. All receptors come from a human donor with chronic lymphocytic leukemia.

The chain recombines TRBV5-1 with TRBJ2-4; possibly TRBD1 for D (5 bases). V was trimmed by 0 bases and J by 1 base, leaving 14 bases between them. Germline V gives CDR1 SGHRS, CDR2 YFSETQ. CDR3 length equals 17 residues. The CDR3 DNA reads as TGCGCCAGCAGCTTGGCGGTCCAGGGCGAGGCCAAAAACATTCAGTACTTC. It encodes CASSLAVQGEAKNIQYF.

In regard to this clone: The junction shows a germline mismatch at one end, possibly a read error. The rearrangement joins TRBV7-9 to TRBJ2-5; unclear D gene. The length of the CDR3 is 12 residues. CDR1 is SEHNR and CDR2 is FQNEAQ in the germline V gene (reference sequence). As DNA, the CDR3 is TGTGCCAGCAGCTTAATCGGTGACCTTGTTCACTTC. Translated: CASSLIGDLVHF. The complete variable domain, with remaining parts taken from reference TRBV7-9 and TRBJ2-5, reads DTGVSQNPRHKITKRGQNVTFRCDPISEHNRLYWYRQTLGQGPEFLTYFQNEAQLEKSRLLSDRFSAERPKGSFSTLEIQRTEQGDSAMYLCASSLIGDLVHFGPGTRLLVL.

The chain joins TRBV6-4 to TRBJ2-1; weak D call: TRBD1 (6 bases). Per the germline V gene, CDR1 is MRHNA and CDR2 is SNTAGT. Trimming took 6 bases from V and 0 from J, leaving 18 bases between them. The CDR3 length is 17 residues. CDR3 in DNA: TGTGCCAGCAGCGGTACTACAGGGAAGAGCTCCTACAATGAGCAGTTCTTC. It encodes CASSGTTGKSSYNEQFF.

This sequence joins TRBV4-1 and TRBJ1-6, with TRBD1 matching over 10 bases. The CDR3 loop spans 15 amino acids. With 0 bases clipped from V and 15 bases from J, the junction kept 8 bases outside the gene matches. Germline assignment: CDR1 MGHRA and CDR2 YSYEKL. The CDR3 DNA follows: TGCGCCAGCAGCCAAGATAGGGACAGGGGATTACTCCTCCACTTT. This encodes CASSQDRDRGLLLHF.

The rearrangement uses TRBV10-3 and TRBJ2-3; 8 nucleotides align to TRBD1. This CDR3 region has 15 residues. V was clipped by 3 bases and J by 3 bases; unmatched bases: 5. Germline V CDR1 and CDR2: ENHRY, SYGVKD. The CDR3 is CAISETDRETDTQYF. The CDR3 nucleotides are TGTGCCATCAGTGAAACGGACAGGGAAACAGATACGCAGTATTTT.

The chain's CDR3 is CASSSPTGANYGYTF. CDR3 coding DNA: TGTGCCAGCAGTTCCCCGACAGGGGCTAACTATGGCTACACCTTC. The chain uses TRBV6-5 and TRBJ1-2, with 8 bases aligning to TRBD1. Germline CDR1 and CDR2: MNHEY and SVGAGI. The CDR3 has 15 residues. Trimming cost V 4 bases and J 0 bases; bases outside gene matches: 4.

This clone has only one observation. The chain uses TRBV19 and TRBJ1-5; D is possibly TRBD1 (5 bases). V lost 3 bases, J lost 5 bases, and 14 bases lay in between. The CDR3 consists of 15 residues. The germline V gene has CDR1 LNHDA and CDR2 SQIVND (reference sequence). CDR3 sequence reads: CASSMQAGMYQPQHF. CDR3 nucleotides: TGTGCCAGTAGTATGCAAGCAGGGATGTATCAGCCCCAGCATTTT.

The V and J genes are TRBV7-9 and TRBJ2-1; TRBD2 is a possible D gene (6 bases). There are 14 residues in the CDR3. CDR1 is SEHNR, CDR2 FQNEAQ, per germline (reference sequence). CDR3 region: CAGSAGLDYNEQFF. DNA for the CDR3: TGTGCGGGCAGTGCGGGACTCGACTACAATGAGCAGTTCTTC.

The gene calls are TRBV7-3 and TRBJ2-1, with D perhaps TRBD1 (5 bases). This CDR3 has 12 residues. V lost 5 bases, J lost 9 bases, and 11 bases lay in between. CDR1 SGHTA and CDR2 FQGTGA come from the germline V gene. The CDR3 DNA is TGTGCCAGCAGCAAGACCCAGGGTGAGCAGTTCTTC. The encoded protein is CASSKTQGEQFF.